This T cell receptor beta chain was recorded in a study of T cells after yellow fever vaccination. As for the study in general: The authors prepared low-cell-number fractions using SMART-Seq v4 Ultra Low Input.

TCR cDNA was made by 5'RACE template switching, adding a universal primer site and UMIs. TCRdb re-derived calls from the 5' RACE reads in MiXCR, one entry per CDR3 protein. Altogether 150,000 to 200,000 distinct CDR3 sequences are present, around 9% being singletons, with the ten largest covering roughly a third. Germline V gene lookup returns CDR1 SEHNR and CDR2 FQNEAQ (reference sequence). Trimming removed 6 bases from V and 7 bases from J, with 9 bases in between. The CDR3 is 12 amino acids. In this sample, this clonotype turned up a few times. The clonotype was recovered from a man aged 18-30 years who received the YFV17D yellow fever vaccine. Material: CD8+ T cells sorted from PBMCs, obtained 45 days after the yellow fever booster vaccination. The chain carries TRBV7-9 and TRBJ2-2; the D is unclear. The CDR3 bases are TGTGCCAGCAGTATGGGTAGCGGGGAGCTGTTTTTT. This encodes CASSMGSGELFF.